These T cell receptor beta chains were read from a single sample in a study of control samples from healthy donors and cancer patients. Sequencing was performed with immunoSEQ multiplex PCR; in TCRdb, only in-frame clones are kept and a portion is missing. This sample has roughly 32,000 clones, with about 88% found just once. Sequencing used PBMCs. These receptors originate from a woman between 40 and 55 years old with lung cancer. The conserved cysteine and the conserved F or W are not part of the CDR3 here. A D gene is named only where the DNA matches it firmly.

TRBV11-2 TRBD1 ASSPGAGGSYGYT
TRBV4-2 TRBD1 ASSQDPTGHIQETQY
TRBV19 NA ASRDLDSAMNTEAF
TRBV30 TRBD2 AWSPTSSSTDTQY
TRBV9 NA ASSFRAAGPGELF
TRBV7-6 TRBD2 ASSPRLSGGEQF
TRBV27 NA ASGYSGRSDTQY
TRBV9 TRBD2 ASSGTSGATDTQY
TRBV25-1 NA ASSVGGGPEAF
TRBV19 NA ASSRREGVVTEAF
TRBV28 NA ASSLLTEANYGYT
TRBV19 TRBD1 ATLDDRGVYGYT
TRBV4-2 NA ATGPTVNYGYT
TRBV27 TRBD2 ASSSGLAGVSNEQF
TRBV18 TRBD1 ASSPSDRGYGYT
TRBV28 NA ASSLTGGTRELF
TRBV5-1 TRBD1 ASSFDREDTQY
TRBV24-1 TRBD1 ATSGTGGPSTGELF
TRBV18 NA ASSPPKIRGMGADTEAF
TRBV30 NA AWTGDVSNSGANVLT
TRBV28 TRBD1 ASSQGGTGGNEQY
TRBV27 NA ASVQDPNTGELF
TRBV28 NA ASSSSYQPQH